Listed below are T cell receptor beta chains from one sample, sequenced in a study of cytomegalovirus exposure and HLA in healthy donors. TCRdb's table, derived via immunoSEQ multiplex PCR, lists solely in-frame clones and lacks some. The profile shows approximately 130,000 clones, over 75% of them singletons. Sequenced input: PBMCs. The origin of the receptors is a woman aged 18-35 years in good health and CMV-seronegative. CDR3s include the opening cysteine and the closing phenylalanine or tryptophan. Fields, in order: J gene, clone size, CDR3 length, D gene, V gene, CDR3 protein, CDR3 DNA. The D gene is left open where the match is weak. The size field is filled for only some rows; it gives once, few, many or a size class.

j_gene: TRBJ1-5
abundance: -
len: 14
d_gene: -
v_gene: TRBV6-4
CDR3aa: CASSEGDTNQPQHF
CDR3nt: TGTGCCAGCAGTGAAGGGGACACAAATCAGCCCCAGCATTTT

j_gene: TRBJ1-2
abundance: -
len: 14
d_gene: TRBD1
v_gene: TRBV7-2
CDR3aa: CATLADRGRAGYTF
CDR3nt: TGTGCCACCCTCGCAGACAGGGGGCGGGCCGGCTACACCTTC

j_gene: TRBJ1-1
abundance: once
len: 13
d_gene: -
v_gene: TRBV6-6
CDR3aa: CASSYSGSTEAFF
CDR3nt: TGTGCCAGCAGTTACTCGGGGAGCACTGAAGCTTTCTTT

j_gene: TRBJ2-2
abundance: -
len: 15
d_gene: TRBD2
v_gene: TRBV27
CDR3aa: CASLSWGGNTGELFF
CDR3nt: TGTGCCAGCCTCAGTTGGGGGGGTAACACCGGGGAGCTGTTTTTT

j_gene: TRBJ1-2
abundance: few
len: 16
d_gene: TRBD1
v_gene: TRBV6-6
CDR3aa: CASSYSKDRASYGYTF
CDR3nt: TGTGCCAGCAGTTACTCGAAGGACAGGGCCTCCTATGGCTACACCTTC

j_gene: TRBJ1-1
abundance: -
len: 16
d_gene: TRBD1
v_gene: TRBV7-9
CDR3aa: CASSPMRDRGLTEAFF
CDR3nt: TGTGCCAGCAGCCCCATGAGGGACAGGGGGCTCACTGAAGCTTTCTTT

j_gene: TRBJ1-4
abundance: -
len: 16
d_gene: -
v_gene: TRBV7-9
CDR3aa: CASSTTTGIVERKLFF
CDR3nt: TGTGCCAGCAGCACCACAACAGGGATTGTTGAAAGAAAACTGTTTTTT

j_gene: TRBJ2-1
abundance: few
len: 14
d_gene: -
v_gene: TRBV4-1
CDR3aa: CASSQDRPNNEQFF
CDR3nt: TGCGCCAGCAGCCAAGATCGTCCTAACAATGAGCAGTTCTTC

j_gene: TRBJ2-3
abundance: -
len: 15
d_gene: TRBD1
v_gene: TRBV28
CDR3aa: CASTSWTGGIDTQYF
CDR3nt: TGTGCCAGCACCTCGTGGACAGGGGGAATAGATACGCAGTATTTT

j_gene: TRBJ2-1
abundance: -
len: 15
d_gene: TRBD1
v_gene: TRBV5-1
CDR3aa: CASSFDRGSYNEQFF
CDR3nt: TGCGCCAGCAGTTTTGACAGGGGCTCCTACAATGAGCAGTTCTTC

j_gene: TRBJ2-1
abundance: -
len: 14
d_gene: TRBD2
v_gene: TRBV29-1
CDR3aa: CSGQTSGSYNEQFF
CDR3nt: TGCAGCGGGCAAACTAGCGGTTCCTACAATGAGCAGTTCTTC

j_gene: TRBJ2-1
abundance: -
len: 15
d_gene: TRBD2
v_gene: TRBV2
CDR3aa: CASSVVGGGLNEQFF
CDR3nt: TGTGCCAGCAGTGTTGTCGGGGGGGGTTTGAATGAGCAGTTCTTC

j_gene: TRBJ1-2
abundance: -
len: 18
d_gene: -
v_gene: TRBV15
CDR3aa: CATSRDRLQPQQIYGYTF
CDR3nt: TGTGCCACCAGCAGAGATCGCTTGCAGCCCCAACAGATATATGGCTACACCTTC

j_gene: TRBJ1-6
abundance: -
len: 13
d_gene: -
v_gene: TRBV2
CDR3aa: CATLQGIHSPLHF
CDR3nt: TGTGCCACTCTTCAGGGTATCCATTCACCCCTCCACTTT

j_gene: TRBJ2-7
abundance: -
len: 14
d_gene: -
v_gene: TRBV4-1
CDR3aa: CASSQGPQTYEQYF
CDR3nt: TGCGCCAGCAGCCAAGGGCCTCAGACCTACGAGCAGTACTTC

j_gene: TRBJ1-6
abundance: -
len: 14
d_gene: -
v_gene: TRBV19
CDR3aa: CASARRGMEFTLHF
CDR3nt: TGTGCCAGCGCTAGGAGGGGAATGGAATTCACCCTCCACTTT

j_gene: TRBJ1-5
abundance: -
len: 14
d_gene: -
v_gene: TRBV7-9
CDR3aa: CASSSDTGYQPQHF
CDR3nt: TGTGCCAGCAGCTCAGACACAGGTTACCAGCCCCAGCATTTT

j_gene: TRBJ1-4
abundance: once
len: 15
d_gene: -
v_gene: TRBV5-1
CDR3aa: CASSLDLGVGEKLFF
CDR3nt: TGCGCCAGCAGCTTGGACCTCGGGGTGGGTGAAAAACTGTTTTTT

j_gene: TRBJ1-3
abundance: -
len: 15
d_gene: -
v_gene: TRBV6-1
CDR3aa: CASRGGGDSGNTIYF
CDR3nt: TGTGCCAGCAGGGGCGGGGGGGACTCTGGAAACACCATATATTTT

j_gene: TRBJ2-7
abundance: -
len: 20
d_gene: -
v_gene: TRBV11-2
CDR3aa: CASSLDRAHLPYNTNYEQYF
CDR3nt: TGTGCCAGCAGCTTAGACAGGGCTCACCTCCCATATAATACCAACTACGAGCAGTACTTC

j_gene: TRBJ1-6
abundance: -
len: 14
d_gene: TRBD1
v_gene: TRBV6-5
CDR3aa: CASKRDRANSPLHF
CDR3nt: TGTGCCAGCAAACGGGACAGGGCGAATTCACCCCTCCACTTT

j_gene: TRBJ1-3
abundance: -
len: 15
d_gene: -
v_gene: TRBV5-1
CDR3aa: CASSPSFDSGNTIYF
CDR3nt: TGCGCCAGCAGCCCGAGCTTCGACAGTGGAAACACCATATATTTT

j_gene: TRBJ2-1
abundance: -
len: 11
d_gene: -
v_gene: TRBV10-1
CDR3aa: CASSAGYEQFF
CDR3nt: TGCGCCAGCAGTGCCGGGTATGAGCAGTTCTTC

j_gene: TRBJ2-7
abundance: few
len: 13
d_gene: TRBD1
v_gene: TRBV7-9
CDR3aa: CASRTGQGYEQYF
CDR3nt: TGTGCCAGCAGGACGGGACAGGGGTACGAGCAGTACTTC

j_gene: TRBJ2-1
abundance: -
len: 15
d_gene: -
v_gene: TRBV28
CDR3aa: CASSYPSGFNNEQFF
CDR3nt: TGTGCCAGCAGTTATCCCAGCGGGTTCAACAATGAGCAGTTCTTC

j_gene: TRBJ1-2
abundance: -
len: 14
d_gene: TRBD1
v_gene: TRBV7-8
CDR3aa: CASSAHGQADGYTF
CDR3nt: TGTGCCAGCAGCGCCCATGGACAGGCTGATGGCTACACCTTC

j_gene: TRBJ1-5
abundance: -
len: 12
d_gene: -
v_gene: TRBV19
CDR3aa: CASSIPYQPQHF
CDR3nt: TGTGCCAGTAGTATCCCCTATCAGCCCCAGCATTTT

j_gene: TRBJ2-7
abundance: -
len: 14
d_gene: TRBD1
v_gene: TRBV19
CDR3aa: CASSPGTGGYEQYF
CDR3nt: TGTGCCAGTAGCCCCGGGACAGGGGGCTACGAGCAGTACTTC

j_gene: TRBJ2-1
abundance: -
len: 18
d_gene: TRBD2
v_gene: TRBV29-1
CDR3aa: CSVEAWWLADTFGNEQFF
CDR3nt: TGCAGCGTTGAGGCTTGGTGGCTAGCGGACACTTTCGGGAATGAGCAGTTCTTC

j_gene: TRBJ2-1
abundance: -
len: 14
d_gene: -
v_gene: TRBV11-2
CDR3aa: CASSLDHRSNEQFF
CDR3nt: TGTGCCAGCAGCTTAGATCACAGATCCAATGAGCAGTTCTTC

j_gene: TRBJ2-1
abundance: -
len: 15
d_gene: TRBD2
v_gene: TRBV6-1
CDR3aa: CASAPSSGSSDEQFF
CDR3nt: TGTGCCAGCGCCCCGTCTAGCGGGAGTAGCGATGAGCAGTTCTTC

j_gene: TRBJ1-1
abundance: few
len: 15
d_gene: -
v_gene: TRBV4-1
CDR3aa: CASSQDRRKVAEAFF
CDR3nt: TGCGCCAGCAGCCAAGATCGGAGGAAGGTCGCTGAAGCTTTCTTT

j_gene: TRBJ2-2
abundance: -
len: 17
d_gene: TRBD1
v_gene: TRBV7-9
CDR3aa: CASSLGTGTGGSGELFF
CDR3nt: TGTGCCAGCAGCCTGGGAACCGGGACAGGAGGATCGGGGGAGCTGTTTTTT

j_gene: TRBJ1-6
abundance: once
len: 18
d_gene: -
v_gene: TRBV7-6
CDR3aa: CASSLGGQMMGYNSPLHF
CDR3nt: TGTGCCAGCAGCTTGGGGGGGCAGATGATGGGCTATAATTCACCCCTCCACTTT

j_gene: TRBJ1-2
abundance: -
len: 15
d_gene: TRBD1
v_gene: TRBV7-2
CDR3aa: CASSPSSGQSYGYTF
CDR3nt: TGTGCCAGCAGCCCAAGTTCGGGACAGTCCTATGGCTACACCTTC

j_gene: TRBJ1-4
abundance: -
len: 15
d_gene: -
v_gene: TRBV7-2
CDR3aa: CASSPPGHSNEKLFF
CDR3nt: TGTGCCAGCAGTCCACCGGGACACTCAAATGAAAAACTGTTTTTT

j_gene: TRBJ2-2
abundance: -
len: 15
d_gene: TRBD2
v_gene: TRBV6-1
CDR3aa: CASSETSSFTGELFF
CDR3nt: TGTGCCAGCAGTGAGACTAGCTCTTTCACCGGGGAGCTGTTTTTT

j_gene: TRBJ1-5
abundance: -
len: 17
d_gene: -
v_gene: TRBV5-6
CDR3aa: CASSLWGESGQAQPQHF
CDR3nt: TGTGCCAGCAGCTTGTGGGGGGAATCAGGCCAGGCTCAGCCCCAGCATTTT

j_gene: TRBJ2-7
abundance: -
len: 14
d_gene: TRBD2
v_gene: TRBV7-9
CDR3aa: CASSPRAGGYEQYF
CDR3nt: TGTGCCAGCAGCCCCCGGGCGGGAGGCTACGAGCAGTACTTC

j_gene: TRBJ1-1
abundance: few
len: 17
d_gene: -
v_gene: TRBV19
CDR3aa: CASNSPGATRVVPEAFF
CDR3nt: TGTGCCAGTAACTCACCAGGGGCAACCAGGGTGGTTCCTGAAGCTTTCTTT

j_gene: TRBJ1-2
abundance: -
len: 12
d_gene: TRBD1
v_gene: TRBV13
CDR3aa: CASSITGVGYTF
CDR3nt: TGTGCCAGCAGCATCACAGGGGTTGGCTACACCTTC

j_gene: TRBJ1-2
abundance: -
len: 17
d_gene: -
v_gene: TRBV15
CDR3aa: CATSRDRQATLNYGYTF
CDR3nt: TGTGCCACCAGCAGAGATAGACAGGCTACTCTCAACTATGGCTACACCTTC

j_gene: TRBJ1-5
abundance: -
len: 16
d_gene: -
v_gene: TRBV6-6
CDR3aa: CASSYPVGGRGQPQHF
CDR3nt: TGTGCCAGCAGTTACCCAGTTGGGGGGAGGGGTCAGCCCCAGCATTTT

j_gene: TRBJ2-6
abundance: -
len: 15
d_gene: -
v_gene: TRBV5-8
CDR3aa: CASSKDSRRANVLTF
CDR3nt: TGTGCCAGCAGCAAGGACAGTAGGAGGGCCAACGTCCTGACTTTC

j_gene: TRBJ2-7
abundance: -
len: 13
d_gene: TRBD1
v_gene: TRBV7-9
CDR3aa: CASRGDSFYEQYF
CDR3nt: TGTGCCAGCAGGGGGGACAGCTTCTACGAGCAGTACTTC

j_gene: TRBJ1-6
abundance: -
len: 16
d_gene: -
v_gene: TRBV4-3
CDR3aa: CASSQDQGVNNSPLHF
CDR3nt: TGCGCCAGCAGCCAAGATCAAGGGGTCAATAATTCACCCCTCCACTTT

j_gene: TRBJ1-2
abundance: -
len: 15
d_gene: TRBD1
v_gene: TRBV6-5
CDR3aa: CASSYQQQGAGGYTF
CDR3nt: TGTGCCAGCAGTTACCAACAACAGGGGGCGGGTGGCTACACCTTC

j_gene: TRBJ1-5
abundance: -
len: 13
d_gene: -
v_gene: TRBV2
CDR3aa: CASSLNRDQPQHF
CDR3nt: TGTGCCAGCAGCCTAAACAGGGACCAGCCCCAGCATTTT

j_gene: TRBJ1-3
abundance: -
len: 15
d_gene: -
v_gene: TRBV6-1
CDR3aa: CASRFQDNSGNTIYF
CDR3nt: TGTGCCAGCAGGTTTCAGGATAACTCTGGAAACACCATATATTTT

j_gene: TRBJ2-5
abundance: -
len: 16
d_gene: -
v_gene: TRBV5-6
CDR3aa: CASSHRYQGSKGAQYF
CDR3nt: TGTGCCAGCAGCCACCGTTATCAGGGCTCGAAGGGGGCCCAGTACTTC

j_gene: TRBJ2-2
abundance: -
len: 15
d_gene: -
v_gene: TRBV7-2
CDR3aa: CASSPLTRTTGELFF
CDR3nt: TGTGCCAGCAGCCCCCTAACTAGAACCACCGGGGAGCTGTTTTTT

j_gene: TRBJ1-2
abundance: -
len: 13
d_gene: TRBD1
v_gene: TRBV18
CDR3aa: CASSPDREKGYTF
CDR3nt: TGTGCCAGCTCGCCGGACAGGGAGAAAGGCTACACCTTC

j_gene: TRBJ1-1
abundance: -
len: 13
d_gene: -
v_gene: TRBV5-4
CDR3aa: CASSPEDNTEAFF
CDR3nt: TGTGCCAGCAGCCCGGAGGATAACACTGAAGCTTTCTTT

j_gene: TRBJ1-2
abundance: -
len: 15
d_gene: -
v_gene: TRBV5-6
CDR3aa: CASSPDGRGAVGYTF
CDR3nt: TGTGCCAGCAGCCCGGACGGGCGGGGGGCTGTTGGCTACACCTTC

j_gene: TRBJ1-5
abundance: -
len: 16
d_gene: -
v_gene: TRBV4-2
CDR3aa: CASSQDRGATYQPQHF
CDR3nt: TGTGCCAGCAGCCAAGATCGGGGGGCCACTTATCAGCCCCAGCATTTT

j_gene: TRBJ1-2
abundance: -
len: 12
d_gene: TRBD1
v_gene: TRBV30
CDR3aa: CAYRQGSDGYTF
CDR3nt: TGTGCTTACCGACAGGGGAGTGATGGCTACACCTTC

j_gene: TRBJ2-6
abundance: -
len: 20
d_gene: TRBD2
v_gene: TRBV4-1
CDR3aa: CASSHQVFSGGHSGANGLTF
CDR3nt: TGCGCCAGCAGCCACCAAGTTTTCAGCGGGGGCCACTCTGGGGCCAACGGCCTGACTTTC

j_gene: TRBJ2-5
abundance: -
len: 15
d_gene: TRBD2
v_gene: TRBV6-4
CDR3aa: CASSDSSGGQETQYF
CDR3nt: TGTGCCAGCAGTGACTCAAGCGGGGGGCAAGAGACCCAGTACTTC

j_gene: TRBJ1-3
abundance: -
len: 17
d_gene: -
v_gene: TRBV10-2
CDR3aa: CASSETPANENEATIYF
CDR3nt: TGCGCCAGCAGTGAGACCCCCGCTAACGAGAATGAAGCCACCATATATTTT